The 8 T cell receptor beta chains reported below all come from one sample, sequenced in a study of blood T cell repertoires in COVID-19. Clones were sequenced by immunoSEQ multiplex PCR, and TCRdb holds only the in-frame ones, with some missing. The table lists tens of thousands of clones, around 80% of them singletons. Sequences were obtained from peripheral blood. Receptor source: a human donor in a cohort sampled during active COVID-19.

This chain connects TRBV4-3 to TRBJ2-7; TRBD2 matches at 9 bases. Trimming at V came to 1 base and at J to 3 bases, leaving 4 bases not matched to a gene. The CDR3 extends over 15 amino acids. Germline V gene data show CDR1 as LGHNA and CDR2 as YSLEER. CDR3 region: CASSQGSSGNYEQYF. The CDR3, as DNA: TGCGCCAGCAGCCAAGGTTCTAGCGGGAACTACGAGCAGTACTTC.

This chain joins TRBV13 and TRBJ1-6; 9 bases align to TRBD1. From germline, CDR1 is PRHDT and CDR2 FYEKMQ (reference sequence). V shed 3 bases and J 9 bases; nucleotides not matched to a gene: 12. The CDR3 sequence is 17 residues long. Here the CDR3 DNA reads TGTGCCAGCAGCTTCAGACAGGGGGGGCCCAGGGGTTCACCCCTCCACTTT. Translating gives CASSFRQGGPRGSPLHF.

The sample holds a few counts of this clone. The rearrangement joins TRBV15 to TRBJ2-3, with TRBD2 matching over 8 bases. The germline V gene has CDR1 LNHNV and CDR2 YYDKDF (reference sequence). The CDR3 is 14 residues long. V shed 5 bases and J 5 bases; nucleotides not matched to a gene: 6. The CDR3 protein is CATSARGTRDTQYF. In DNA, the CDR3 is TGTGCCACCAGCGCCCGCGGGACTAGAGATACGCAGTATTTT. Full variable domain (missing parts from reference TRBV15 and TRBJ2-3): DAMVIQNPRYQVTQFGKPVTLSCSQTLNHNVMYWYQQKSSQAPKLLFHYYDKDFNNEADTPDNFQSRRPNTSFCFLDIRSPGLGDTAMYLCATSARGTRDTQYFGPGTRLTVL.

This clone is a singleton in its sample. The chain carries TRBV5-1 and TRBJ2-2; 9 bases line up with TRBD1. The junction had 3 bases not matched to a gene; V was cut back by 2 bases and J by 4 bases. CDR1 SGHRS and CDR2 YFSETQ come from the germline V gene. This CDR3 is built from 15 residues. The CDR3 spells CASSFGQGSTGELFF. CDR3 bases: TGCGCCAGCAGCTTCGGACAGGGGAGCACCGGGGAGCTGTTTTTT.

The chain recombines TRBV6-5 with TRBJ1-1; the match to TRBD1 covers 8 bases. From germline, CDR1 is MNHEY and CDR2 SVGAGI. The CDR3 is made up of 14 amino acids. The V and J ends lost 6 bases and 4 bases, in that order; junction bases with no gene match: 7. The CDR3 region is CASRSHQGATEAFF. CDR3 nucleotides: TGTGCCAGCAGGTCGCATCAGGGGGCCACTGAAGCTTTCTTT.

This chain uses TRBV7-2 with TRBJ1-5; perhaps TRBD1 as D (5 bases). Germline CDR1 SGHTA, CDR2 FQGNSA. V lost 3 bases and J 7 bases, leaving 13 bases between the germline ends. The CDR3 loop spans 14 amino acids. The CDR3 loop reads CASSLYRGEQPQHF. CDR3 bases: TGTGCCAGCAGCTTGTATAGGGGTGAACAGCCCCAGCATTTT.

V is TRBV5-6 and J is TRBJ2-2; D gene unclear. CDR1 and CDR2 from the germline V gene are SGHDT and YYEEEE. The CDR3 length is 15 residues. With 5 bases removed from V and 1 base from J, the gap between germline ends came to 12 bases. CDR3 DNA sequence: TGTGCCAGCAGTTCCGACACTCAGAACACCGGGGAGCTGTTTTTT. As protein: CASSSDTQNTGELFF. The whole variable domain, filled in from reference TRBV5-6 and TRBJ2-2, reads DAGVTQSPTHLIKTRGQQVTLRCSPKSGHDTVSWYQQALGQGPQFIFQYYEEEERQRGNFPDRFSGHQFPNYSSELNVNALLLGDSALYLCASSSDTQNTGELFFGEGSRLTVL.

The chain carries TRBV7-6 and TRBJ2-7; possible D gene TRBD1, 6 bases. This CDR3 is built from 14 residues. From germline, CDR1 is SGHVS and CDR2 FNYEAQ. Trimming removed 1 base from V and 5 bases from J, with 12 bases in between. CDR3 sequence: CASSLGFGGNEQYF. CDR3 nucleotides: TGTGCCAGCAGCTTAGGTTTTGGGGGCAACGAGCAGTACTTC.